The clone carrying this TCR beta chain was picked up many times. The library was built from 400 ng RNA with molecular barcoded adaptors for alpha/delta and beta/gamma chains. TCRdb re-analysed the reads in MiXCR, keeping a single row per CDR3 protein. Of 100,000 to 150,000 distinct CDR3 sequences in the sample, roughly an eighth were seen once. The sample comes from a study of read filtering for tumor transcriptome and immune sequencing. The CDR3 covers 15 residues. V lost 1 base to trimming and J lost 3 bases, with 10 bases between them. CDR1 and CDR2 from the germline V gene are MGHRA and YSYEKL. Sequences were obtained from a population of CD138-negative cells sorted from bone marrow. This TCR came from a donor at least 40 years old with multiple myeloma. The rearrangement joins TRBV4-1 to TRBJ1-5; D remains ambiguous. The CDR3 protein is CASSQVNVYNQPQHF. Here the CDR3 DNA reads TGCGCCAGCAGCCAAGTGAACGTTTACAATCAGCCCCAGCATTTT.